These 30 T cell receptor beta chains share one sample of origin, sequenced in a study of blood T cell repertoires in COVID-19 (dated by TCRdb to the early 2020s). Library construction relied on the immunoSEQ multiplex PCR assay. The table was pulled from immuneACCESS by TCRdb, which kept in-frame rearrangements only. Such tables lose some clones; where checked, under half of the loss comes from unresolved V genes, and the rest has no known cause. Within this sample are a few hundred thousand clones, with more than 85% of them counted one time only. About 2.5% of the sample goes to the ten largest clones. The sequenced sample was peripheral blood. These receptors all stem from a person under 35 with COVID-19, enrolled during active disease.

This chain connects TRBV4-1 to TRBJ1-1; 7 bases are a match to TRBD1. Germline V gene data show CDR1 as MGHRA and CDR2 as YSYEKL. The junction had 10 bases not matched to a gene; V was cut back by 4 bases and J by 2 bases. There are 16 residues in the CDR3. The CDR3 nucleotides are TGCGCCAGCAGCCGCAACACTCAGGGGGGCAACACTGAAGCTTTCTTT. Translating it yields CASSRNTQGGNTEAFF.

The chain joins TRBV5-4 to TRBJ1-2; possibly TRBD1 for D (5 bases). This CDR3 is built from 14 residues. V lost 1 base and J 0 bases, leaving 7 bases between the germline ends. Germline values: CDR1 SGHNT, CDR2 YYREEE (reference sequence). CDR3 loop: CASSLQGSNYGYTF. The CDR3 nucleotides are TGTGCCAGCAGCTTGCAGGGTTCTAACTATGGCTACACCTTC.

The sample holds one count of this clone. This chain joins TRBV5-6 and TRBJ1-5, with 8 bases that match TRBD1. The germline V gene encodes CDR1 SGHDT and CDR2 YYEEEE. Unmatched junction bases numbered 5, after V lost 5 bases and J lost 7 bases. This CDR3 has 13 residues. The CDR3, as DNA: TGTGCCAGCAGTCCGGACAGGGAGCAGCCCCAGCATTTT. It specifies CASSPDREQPQHF. The full variable domain, in which reference TRBV5-6 and TRBJ1-5 provide the parts outside the CDR3, is DAGVTQSPTHLIKTRGQQVTLRCSPKSGHDTVSWYQQALGQGPQFIFQYYEEEERQRGNFPDRFSGHQFPNYSSELNVNALLLGDSALYLCASSPDREQPQHFGDGTRLSIL.

DNA of the CDR3: TGTGCCAGCAGCTCGGCGGGACAGGGGTTGCACGAGCAGTACTTC. Translating gives CASSSAGQGLHEQYF. The J gene is TRBJ2-7, the V gene TRBV7-2, with TRBD1 identical over 10 bases. The J segment lost 5 bases and the V segment lost 4 bases, leaving 8 bases of the junction unmatched. The CDR3 has 15 residues. CDR1 SGHTA and CDR2 FQGNSA come from the germline V gene. Based on the CDR3 plus reference TRBV7-2 and TRBJ2-7, the full variable domain is GAGVSQSPSNKVTEKGKDVELRCDPISGHTALYWYRQSLGQGLEFLIYFQGNSAPDKSGLPSDRFSAERTGGSVSTLTIQRTQQEDSAVYLCASSSAGQGLHEQYFGPGTRLTVT.

This chain connects TRBV9 to TRBJ2-3, with 10 bases identical to TRBD2. The CDR3 contains 14 residues. The germline V gene encodes CDR1 SGDLS and CDR2 YYNGEE. The ends lost 4 bases at V and 5 bases at J; junction bases unmatched: 4. As DNA, the CDR3 is TGTGCCAGCAGCTACCTAGCGGGAGAAGATACGCAGTATTTT. As protein: CASSYLAGEDTQYF. Drawing the rest from reference TRBV9 and TRBJ2-3, the complete variable domain is DSGVTQTPKHLITATGQRVTLRCSPRSGDLSVYWYQQSLDQGLQFLIQYYNGEERAKGNILERFSAQQFPDLHSELNLSSLELGDSALYFCASSYLAGEDTQYFGPGTRLTVL.

The sample holds one count of this clone. V and J are TRBV14 and TRBJ2-1; TRBD2 is a possible D gene (6 bases). V was clipped by 4 bases and J by 0 bases, with 10 bases between them. CDR3 length equals 15 residues. In germline, CDR1 is SGHDN, CDR2 FVKESK. This CDR3 is CASSPRGSSYNEQFF. CDR3 in DNA: TGTGCCAGCAGCCCGCGGGGAAGCTCCTACAATGAGCAGTTCTTC. Based on the CDR3 plus reference TRBV14 and TRBJ2-1, the full variable domain is EAGVTQFPSHSVIEKGQTVTLRCDPISGHDNLYWYRRVMGKEIKFLLHFVKESKQDESGMPNNRFLAERTGGTYSTLKVQPAELEDSGVYFCASSPRGSSYNEQFFGPGTRLTVL.

The genes are TRBV28 and TRBJ2-7, with 8 bases lining up with TRBD1. The V gene's germline CDR1 is MDHEN and CDR2 SYDVKM. The CDR3 has 13 amino acids. With 3 bases clipped from V and 6 bases from J, the junction kept 4 bases outside the gene matches. As DNA, the CDR3 is TGTGCCAGCAGTTTGCAACAGGGGGTCGAGCAGTACTTC. It translates to CASSLQQGVEQYF.

V is TRBV6-5 and J is TRBJ2-3; 10 nucleotides agree with TRBD2. CDR3 length: 15 amino acids. V shed 6 bases and J 4 bases; nucleotides not matched to a gene: 7. Germline-derived CDR1 and CDR2 are MNHEY and SVGAGI. DNA of the CDR3: TGTGCCAGCAGGTATCTAGCGGGAGTTGCAGATACGCAGTATTTT. It codes for CASRYLAGVADTQYF.

V is TRBV2 and J is TRBJ1-2, with TRBD1 as a possible D gene (6 bases). CDR1 is SNHLY, CDR2 FYNNEI, per germline. The CDR3 is 14 residues long. The V and J ends lost 5 bases and 0 bases respectively, with 10 bases between them. The CDR3 sequence: CASSQQGANYGYTF. The CDR3 DNA reads as TGTGCCAGCAGTCAACAGGGAGCTAACTATGGCTACACCTTC.

This sequence joins TRBV10-2 and TRBJ1-4; 7 bases map to TRBD1. Germline V lookup: CDR1 WSHSY, CDR2 SAAADI. V gave up 5 bases and J gave up 3 bases; unmatched junction bases: 6. The CDR3 spans 15 residues. This CDR3 reads CASSSGTAANEKLFF. Here the CDR3 DNA reads TGCGCCAGCAGTTCCGGGACAGCAGCTAATGAAAAACTGTTTTTT.

The chain uses TRBV7-9 and TRBJ2-3; maybe TRBD1 (6 bases). Trimming stripped 7 bases from V and 13 bases from J, with 15 bases between. The CDR3 runs to 11 residues. CDR1 is SEHNR and CDR2 is FQNEAQ in the germline V gene (reference sequence). The CDR3 here is CASTIGGWEYF. The CDR3 DNA follows: TGTGCCAGCACCATAGGGGGTTGGGAGTATTTT.

The V gene is TRBV27, the J gene TRBJ1-1; a possible D gene is TRBD1 (6 bases). The CDR3 sequence is 15 residues long. Trimming left V 4 bases short and J 6 bases short, with 18 bases between. CDR1 is MNHEY and CDR2 is SMNVEV in the germline V gene (reference sequence). CDR3 bases: TGTGCCAGCAGTTCACTACGGGGACAAAGTCCTGAAGCTTTCTTT. As protein: CASSSLRGQSPEAFF.

The DNA of the CDR3 is TGCGCCAGCAGCCTTGGACAGGGAAGGGCCTACGAGCAGTACTTC. It yields the protein CASSLGQGRAYEQYF. The rearrangement links TRBV4-1 to TRBJ2-7, with TRBD1 identical over 8 bases. The CDR3 runs to 15 residues. V was clipped by 4 bases and J by 2 bases; unmatched bases: 7. Germline V lookup: CDR1 MGHRA, CDR2 YSYEKL.

The chain recombines TRBV7-8 with TRBJ2-2, with 8 bases lining up with TRBD1. CDR1 and CDR2 (germline): SGHVS, FQNEAQ. Trimming took 4 bases from V and 0 from J; bases not matched to a gene: 4. The CDR3 is 16 amino acids. CDR3 sequence (DNA): TGTGCCAGCAGCTCACGGACAGGGCCGAACACCGGGGAGCTGTTTTTT. Amino acids: CASSSRTGPNTGELFF. The full variable domain, in which reference TRBV7-8 and TRBJ2-2 provide the parts outside the CDR3, is GAGVSQSPRYKVAKRGQDVALRCDPISGHVSLFWYQQALGQGPEFLTYFQNEAQLDKSGLPSDRFFAERPEGSVSTLKIQRTQQEDSAVYLCASSSRTGPNTGELFFGEGSRLTVL.

The rearrangement uses TRBV6-5 and TRBJ2-7; weak D call: TRBD1 (6 bases). The CDR3 loop spans 13 amino acids. Trimming removed 10 bases from V and 4 bases from J, with 17 bases in between. The germline CDR1 and CDR2 sequences are MNHEY and SVGAGI. DNA for the CDR3: TGTGCCACCCAGGACAGTATTCTTTACGAGCAGTACTTC. It encodes CATQDSILYEQYF.

The chain joins TRBV29-1 to TRBJ1-4; no reliable D call. V was clipped by 7 bases and J by 0 bases, with 6 bases between them. Germline V gene lookup returns CDR1 SQVTM and CDR2 ANQGSEA. The CDR3 is 12 amino acids. CDR3: CSAAATNEKLFF. CDR3 DNA sequence: TGCAGCGCGGCAGCAACTAATGAAAAACTGTTTTTT.

The count of this clone is one. The genes are TRBV3-1 (or the pseudogene TRBV3-2) and TRBJ1-3, with D unresolved. Trimming removed 6 bases from V and 3 bases from J, with 6 bases in between. Germline V gene sequence: CDR1 LGHDT, CDR2 YNNKEL (reference sequence). The CDR3 loop spans 12 amino acids. The DNA for the CDR3 is TGTGCCAGCAGTACTCGTGGAAACACCATATATTTT. This gives the protein CASSTRGNTIYF.

The sample holds one count of this clone. The chain uses TRBV9 and TRBJ1-2; TRBD1 matches at 9 bases. The J segment lost 4 bases and the V segment lost 0 bases, leaving 10 bases of the junction unmatched. Germline values: CDR1 SGDLS, CDR2 YYNGEE. This CDR3 has 17 residues. DNA of the CDR3: TGTGCCAGCAGCGTAGTCCCGACAGGGGGTGTTGTCTATGGCTACACCTTC. It specifies CASSVVPTGGVVYGYTF.

The gene calls are TRBV19 and TRBJ2-7; 10 bases match TRBD1. This CDR3 comprises 15 residues. V shed 1 base and J 4 bases; nucleotides not matched to a gene: 4. Looked up from germline, CDR1 is LNHDA and CDR2 is SQIVND (reference sequence). The CDR3 loop reads CASSIATGGEYEQYF. The CDR3 DNA reads TGTGCCAGTAGTATAGCGACAGGGGGCGAGTACGAGCAGTACTTC.

The chain couples TRBV20-1 to TRBJ1-5, with unresolved D. The CDR3 totals 14 residues. Trimming stripped 3 bases from V and 1 base from J, with 10 bases between. The germline V gene has CDR1 DFQATT and CDR2 SNEGSKA (reference sequence). The DNA for the CDR3 is TGCAGTGCTAGTCTTCCACAGAGCAATCAGCCCCAGCATTTT. It specifies CSASLPQSNQPQHF.

The chain employs TRBV18 and TRBJ1-1; maybe TRBD1 (6 bases). CDR3 length equals 15 residues. The germline V gene has CDR1 KGHSH and CDR2 LQKENI. Between the trimmed V and J ends, which lost 0 bases and 5 bases, there was a span of 13 bases. The CDR3 loop is CASSPPSGGGTEAFF. DNA for the CDR3: TGTGCCAGCTCACCACCGTCGGGGGGCGGGACTGAAGCTTTCTTT. Together with reference TRBV18 and TRBJ1-1, the CDR3 gives the full variable domain: NAGVMQNPRHLVRRRGQEARLRCSPMKGHSHVYWYRQLPEEGLKFMVYLQKENIIDESGMPKERFSAEFPKEGPSILRIQQVVRGDSAAYFCASSPPSGGGTEAFFGQGTRLTVV.

The chain combines TRBV6-5 with TRBJ2-1, with 13 nucleotides matching TRBD2. J gave up 9 bases and V 5 bases, and 7 bases lay outside the gene matches. The CDR3 is 15 residues long. CDR1 and CDR2 (germline): MNHEY, SVGAGI. The CDR3 DNA follows: TGTGCCAGCAGTACCCCGACTAGCGGGAGGTCTGAGCAGTTCTTC. Translation: CASSTPTSGRSEQFF.

The chain recombines TRBV24-1 with TRBJ2-7; 7 bases align to TRBD1. This CDR3 region has 13 residues. The trim removed 4 bases at V and 6 bases at J, leaving 5 bases unmatched. Germline CDR1 reads KGHDR; CDR2 reads SFDVKD. The CDR3 bases are TGTGCCACCAGTGAGGCTGCAGGGGGCGAGCAGTACTTC. Translation gives CATSEAAGGEQYF.

The J gene is TRBJ2-7, the V gene TRBV7-2; possible D gene TRBD1, 6 bases. Germline V gives CDR1 SGHTA, CDR2 FQGNSA. Trimming cost V 5 bases and J 6 bases, with 11 bases left between them. The CDR3 consists of 12 residues. The CDR3 protein is CASSPNRVEQYF. The CDR3 nucleotides read TGTGCCAGCAGCCCGAACAGGGTCGAGCAGTACTTC.

This clone came up once. The chain couples TRBV28 to TRBJ1-2, with D perhaps TRBD1 (6 bases). Trimming shortened V by 6 bases and J by 4 bases, and 12 bases separated the two germline ends. Germline V gene sequence: CDR1 MDHEN, CDR2 SYDVKM. The CDR3 is 13 amino acids. The CDR3 DNA is TGTGCCAGCAGCCCACAGGGAATCTATGGCTACACCTTC. This sequence encodes CASSPQGIYGYTF.

J is TRBJ2-3 and V is TRBV29-1; no clear D gene. The ends were cut back, 8 bases at V and 2 bases at J, with 5 bases in the middle. CDR3 length equals 10 residues. Per germline, CDR1 SQVTM and CDR2 ANQGSEA. For the CDR3, the DNA is TGCAGCTTGTACACAGATACGCAGTATTTT. Translating gives CSLYTDTQYF.

This sequence joins TRBV11-2 and TRBJ2-1, with 7 bases lining up with TRBD2. Trimming took 3 bases from V and 0 from J; bases not matched to a gene: 2. Looked up from germline, CDR1 is SGHAT and CDR2 is FQNNGV. The CDR3 length is 15 residues. The CDR3 coding sequence is TGTGCCAGCAGCTTGCTAGCGGCCTCCTACAATGAGCAGTTCTTC. Its translation is CASSLLAASYNEQFF.

The V gene is TRBV3-1 (or the pseudogene TRBV3-2), the J gene TRBJ2-3; D remains unclear. CDR1 and CDR2 from the germline V gene are LGHDT and YNNKEL (reference sequence). V was cut by 5 bases and J by 1 base, with 7 bases left in between. This CDR3 has 13 residues. The CDR3 loop is CASSSQGTDTQYF. The CDR3 DNA follows: TGTGCCAGCAGCTCACAAGGCACAGATACGCAGTATTTT.

This clone was recorded many times. The chain links TRBV5-5 to TRBJ1-2, with a possible D match to TRBD1 (5 bases). The CDR3 sequence is 14 residues long. Germline V gene data show CDR1 as SGHKS and CDR2 as YYEKEE (reference sequence). V was pared by 3 bases and J by 7 bases, with 16 bases between. CDR3 sequence: CASSWGDLPVGYTF. The CDR3 nucleotides read TGTGCCAGCAGCTGGGGGGATCTCCCGGTTGGCTACACCTTC.

This clone showed up just once. The rearrangement joins TRBV5-6 to TRBJ2-1, with D unresolved. Trimming stripped 4 bases from V and 3 bases from J, with 5 bases between. The germline V gene encodes CDR1 SGHDT and CDR2 YYEEEE. The CDR3 length is 12 residues. The DNA for the CDR3 is TGTGCCAGCAGCCTTTTCTACAATGAGCAGTTCTTC. Its protein is CASSLFYNEQFF.